This TCR beta chain emerged from a study of response to subunit inactivated influenza vaccine. MiXCR was run by TCRdb on the RT-PCR reads, yielding one entry per CDR3 protein. Seen here are roughly 780,000 distinct CDR3 sequences, about 18% observed once, and the top ten hold roughly 10%. Notes on this clonotype: Its antigen is as yet unknown.

The study's findings and limits: New T cells are recruited in small numbers by each seasonal influenza vaccination, according to the authors' suggestion.

The receptor comes from a man aged 50 to 59 who received an inactivated influenza vaccine. Sequenced here: PBMCs from blood, sampled about 5 days after vaccination.

CDR3 loop: CASSEQGGWGQPQHF. The CDR3, as DNA: TGTGCCAGCAGTGAACAGGGGGGTTGGGGTCAGCCCCAGCATTTT. The chain carries TRBV25-1 and TRBJ1-5; 7 bases agree with TRBD1. V gave up 2 bases and J gave up 6 bases; unmatched junction bases: 7. The CDR3 has 15 amino acids. Germline V gives CDR1 MGHDK, CDR2 SYGVNS.